The 8 T cell receptor beta chains below all came from one sample that was sequenced in a study of Ad26.COV2.S vaccination and SARS-CoV-2 variants. Some clones are missing from TCRdb's copy, which holds only in-frame ones; the method was immunoSEQ multiplex PCR. The data show about 420,000 clones, 88% seen once. Treatment described: around 19 received Ad26.COV2.S at low or high dose, single or two shots; about 5 received placebo; per-sample allocation not given. Vaccine and placebo recipients were sampled on day 63 after the first injection. The sequences come from peripheral blood, collected in a trial of Ad26.COV2.S vaccine versus placebo. Source of these receptors: a person aged 18-65 years who received the Ad26.COV2.S COVID-19 vaccine or a placebo.

This chain links TRBV29-1 with TRBJ2-1, with D tentatively TRBD1 (5 bases). V lost 3 bases to trimming and J lost 4 bases, with 16 bases between them. Germline-derived CDR1 and CDR2 are SQVTM and ANQGSEA. CDR3 length: 15 residues. The CDR3 DNA reads as TGCAGCGTTGACAGGGCCCCTGATTTGTACAATGAGCAGTTCTTC. This translates into CSVDRAPDLYNEQFF.

This sequence joins TRBV4-3 and TRBJ2-1, with a weak D call TRBD2 (6 bases). Trimming took off 0 bases at V and 4 bases at J, with 10 bases between the two ends. The CDR3 sequence is 15 residues long. Germline CDR1 LGHNA, CDR2 YSLEER. Written as DNA, the CDR3 is TGCGCCAGCAGCCAAGAGTTAGCGGCGTACAATGAGCAGTTCTTC. Its translation: CASSQELAAYNEQFF.

The rearrangement joins TRBV6-6 to TRBJ1-4; D is uncertain. Germline V CDR1 and CDR2: MNHNY, SVGAGI (reference sequence). The CDR3 has 13 residues. Trimming pared 0 bases from V and 8 bases from J, leaving 7 bases between. The CDR3 is CASSYSKKEKLFF. Here the CDR3 DNA reads TGTGCCAGCAGTTACTCGAAGAAGGAAAAACTGTTTTTT.

This clone has a handful of counts. The V and J genes are TRBV5-4 and TRBJ1-1; 10 bases fit TRBD1. V lost 3 bases, J lost 7 bases, and 3 bases stayed unmatched. The CDR3 runs 13 residues. Germline V gene lookup returns CDR1 SGHNT and CDR2 YYREEE (reference sequence). The DNA of the CDR3 is TGTGCCAGCAGCTGGGGGACAGGGGATGAAGCTTTCTTT. It codes for CASSWGTGDEAFF.

This clone was seen a single time. This chain uses TRBV5-1 with TRBJ1-3, with 7 positions matching TRBD1. The CDR3 spans 15 residues. With 0 bases clipped from V and 3 bases from J, the junction kept 3 bases outside the gene matches. CDR1 SGHRS and CDR2 YFSETQ come from the germline V gene. CDR3 sequence: CASSLEGAGGNTIYF. The DNA of the CDR3 is TGCGCCAGCAGCTTGGAGGGGGCCGGTGGAAACACCATATATTTT.

V gene TRBV29-1 combines with J gene TRBJ1-5; D gene ambiguous. This CDR3 has 12 residues. The germline V gene has CDR1 SQVTM and CDR2 ANQGSEA. Trimming shortened V by 6 bases and J by 5 bases, and 11 bases separated the two germline ends. Written as DNA, the CDR3 is TGCAGCGTGCAAGAGATTGATCAGCCCCAGCATTTT. Translating it yields CSVQEIDQPQHF.

The J gene is TRBJ2-5, the V gene TRBV7-9; 8 bases are shared with TRBD2. The CDR3 loop spans 15 amino acids. Germline CDR1 reads SEHNR; CDR2 reads FQNEAQ (reference sequence). J was trimmed by 3 bases and V by 4 bases; bases with no gene match: 7. CDR3 DNA: TGTGCCAGCAGCTCAATAGAAGCGGGAGAAGAGACCCAGTACTTC. Residues: CASSSIEAGEETQYF.

This chain joins TRBV19 and TRBJ2-3; a weak D match, TRBD1 (5 bases). The V end was cut by 5 bases, the J end by 2 bases, with 11 bases between. Germline CDR1 LNHDA, CDR2 SQIVND (reference sequence). There are 14 residues in the CDR3. The CDR3 sequence is CASSGRAYTDTQYF. In DNA, the CDR3 is TGTGCCAGTAGTGGCAGGGCCTACACAGATACGCAGTATTTT.